Presented here are 32 T cell receptor beta chains from one specimen sequenced in a study of HIV-infected patients and healthy controls. Reverse transcription used roughly 450 ng RNA and constant-region primers for alpha and beta. Using multiplexing indices, alpha and beta chain libraries were generated apart by chain-specific third strand synthesis. TCRdb itself ran the 5' RACE reads through MiXCR, one entry per CDR3 protein. Here the sample spans about 5,500 distinct CDR3 sequences, approximately 9% being singletons. Roughly three months, about 14 weeks, into antiretroviral therapy, follow-up blood was collected. Whole blood was used without fractionation, so all unsorted peripheral T cells were included. The sequences come from blood, collected during antiretroviral therapy. These TCRs come from an adult with HIV infection.

This clonotype was observed a handful of times. The genes are TRBV6-6 and TRBJ1-3; no clear D. CDR1 MNHNY and CDR2 SVGAGI come from the germline V gene (reference sequence). The CDR3 totals 11 residues. Trimming pared 8 bases from V and 4 bases from J, leaving 6 bases between. The CDR3 DNA is TGTGCCAGCTGGGCGGGAAACACCATATATTTT. This codes for CASWAGNTIYF.

Ten or more counts support this clonotype. The chain employs TRBV6-2 or TRBV6-3 and TRBJ2-2, with D unresolved. The germline V gene has CDR1 MNHEY and CDR2 SVGEGT. Trimming took 7 bases from V and 1 from J, leaving 13 bases between them. This CDR3 is 15 amino acids long. The CDR3 DNA sequence: TGTGCCAGCATGGACCCCACCCTGAACACCGGGGAGCTGTTTTTT. This encodes CASMDPTLNTGELFF.

There are many counts of this clonotype. The V call is TRBV5-1, the J call TRBJ2-5, with unresolved D. CDR3 length equals 13 residues. Trimming pared 2 bases from V and 3 bases from J, leaving 8 bases between. Per the germline V gene, CDR1 is SGHRS and CDR2 is YFSETQ. DNA for the CDR3: TGCGCCAGCAGCTTAATGGCGAAAGAGACCCAGTACTTC. Its protein product is CASSLMAKETQYF. Supplemented by reference TRBV5-1 and TRBJ2-5, the full variable domain reads KAGVTQTPRYLIKTRGQQVTLSCSPISGHRSVSWYQQTPGQGLQFLFEYFSETQRNKGNFPGRFSGRQFSNSRSEMNVSTLELGDSALYLCASSLMAKETQYFGPGTRLLVL.

This clonotype came up many times. The chain is built from TRBV28 and TRBJ2-7, with 10 bases lining up with TRBD2. The CDR3 totals 14 residues. CDR1 is MDHEN and CDR2 is SYDVKM in the germline V gene. J lost 2 bases, V lost 7 bases, and 5 bases had no gene match. CDR3 DNA sequence: TGTGCCAGCACCCTGAGCGGGGGGGCCTACGAGCAGTACTTC. This translates into CASTLSGGAYEQYF. Full variable domain (remainder filled in from reference TRBV28 and TRBJ2-7): DVKVTQSSRYLVKRTGEKVFLECVQDMDHENMFWYRQDPGLGLRLIYFSYDVKMKEKGDIPEGYSVSREKKERFSLILESASTNQTSMYLCASTLSGGAYEQYFGPGTRLTVT.

By sample fraction, this clonotype is medium-sized. The chain uses TRBV4-1 and TRBJ2-3, with D perhaps matching TRBD1 or TRBD2 (6 bases each). Per germline, CDR1 MGHRA and CDR2 YSYEKL. Trimming cost V 2 bases and J 6 bases, with 12 bases left between them. The CDR3 consists of 14 residues. The CDR3 sequence: CASSQRGLSDTQYF. The DNA of the CDR3 is TGCGCCAGCAGCCAACGGGGGCTTTCGGATACGCAGTATTTT.

This clonotype was seen repeatedly, ten times or more. The chain carries TRBV10-3 and TRBJ2-4; 7 bases agree with TRBD1. Trimming at V came to 3 bases and at J to 5 bases, leaving 7 bases not matched to a gene. Germline V gives CDR1 ENHRY, CDR2 SYGVKD. The CDR3 has 15 amino acids. CDR3 loop: CAISDTGDFENIQYF. The CDR3 bases are TGTGCCATCAGTGATACAGGGGATTTCGAAAACATTCAGTACTTC.

This clonotype qualifies as medium-sized. In nucleotides, the CDR3 is TGTGCCAGCAGTCCGGGGCCCGGGGGGGAGCTGTTTTTT. This translates into CASSPGPGGELFF. V usage is TRBV12-3 or TRBV12-4 and J usage is TRBJ2-2, with D perhaps given as TRBD1 or TRBD2 (5 bases each). V was cut by 5 bases and J by 8 bases, with 12 bases left in between. The CDR3 is 13 amino acids.

Sample share makes this clonotype medium-sized. The V gene is TRBV29-1, the J gene TRBJ1-2, with D possibly matching TRBD1 (6 bases). Trimming stripped 3 bases from V and 6 bases from J, with 11 bases between. The germline gives CDR1 SQVTM, CDR2 ANQGSEA. The length of the CDR3 is 12 residues. The CDR3 nucleotides read TGCAGCGTTGATCCAGGGGATCATGGCTACACCTTC. Amino acid sequence: CSVDPGDHGYTF.

This clonotype has a count of ten or more. This rearrangement joins TRBV28 to TRBJ2-2; D is undetermined. CDR3 length: 16 residues. With 2 bases removed from V and 1 base from J, the gap between germline ends came to 11 bases. Germline V lookup: CDR1 MDHEN, CDR2 SYDVKM. CDR3 sequence: CASSLMGILNTGELFF. In nucleotides, the CDR3 is TGTGCCAGCAGTTTAATGGGGATATTGAACACCGGGGAGCTGTTTTTT.

The chain joins TRBV11-2 to TRBJ2-1; 8 positions match TRBD1. The CDR3 consists of 15 residues. Per germline, CDR1 SGHAT and CDR2 FQNNGV. Trimming took 3 bases from V and 4 from J; bases not matched to a gene: 5. In nucleotides, the CDR3 is TGTGCCAGCAGCTTCCAGACAGGGGAGTACAATGAGCAGTTCTTC. Translation gives CASSFQTGEYNEQFF.

In its sample, this clonotype was seen once. The chain combines TRBV13 with TRBJ2-1, with no clear D. CDR3 size: 14 residues. Germline V gene sequence: CDR1 PRHDT, CDR2 FYEKMQ (reference sequence). V lost 3 bases and J lost 7, with 13 bases in between. The CDR3 DNA follows: TGTGCCAGCAGCTTGCCGGGCAGGTCGAATGAGCAGTTCTTC. Protein: CASSLPGRSNEQFF.

Relative to its sample, this clonotype is medium-sized. V is TRBV6-2 or TRBV6-3 and J is TRBJ2-1; D unresolved. Germline V gene sequence: CDR1 MNHEY, CDR2 SVGEGT. Between the trimmed V and J ends, which lost 6 bases and 0 bases, there was a span of 15 bases. The CDR3 runs 16 residues. CDR3 nucleotides: TGTGCCAGCAGCGAGGTTTCTTCAAGCTCCTACAATGAGCAGTTCTTC. Translating gives CASSEVSSSSYNEQFF.

At least ten counts were recorded for this clonotype. V and J are TRBV7-2 and TRBJ2-5; D might be TRBD2 (5 bases). V gave up 4 bases and J gave up 2 bases, with 11 bases separating them. The CDR3 totals 14 residues. Germline assignment: CDR1 SGHTA and CDR2 FQGNSA. CDR3 in amino acids: CASSSYGVQETQYF. In DNA, the CDR3 is TGTGCCAGCAGCTCGTACGGGGTTCAAGAGACCCAGTACTTC.

There are many counts of this clonotype. This chain uses TRBV4-2 with TRBJ2-1, with 7 positions matching TRBD2. The CDR3 runs to 16 residues. V shed 0 bases and J 9 bases; nucleotides not matched to a gene: 11. From germline, CDR1 is LGHNA and CDR2 YNFKEQ. CDR3 protein: CASSQERLAEYGEQFF. The CDR3 DNA is TGTGCCAGCAGCCAAGAAAGGCTAGCGGAGTACGGTGAGCAGTTCTTC.

In this sample, this clonotype is medium-sized. The rearrangement joins TRBV5-4 to TRBJ2-5; D assignment may be TRBD1 or TRBD2 (6 bases each). The CDR3 sequence is 15 residues long. The V and J ends lost 3 bases and 5 bases respectively, with 17 bases between them. CDR1 and CDR2 from the germline V gene are SGHNT and YYREEE (reference sequence). The CDR3 coding sequence is TGTGCCAGCAGCTCCACCCGGGGGCCCGGGGAGACCCAGTACTTC. It translates to CASSSTRGPGETQYF. Based on the CDR3 plus reference TRBV5-4 and TRBJ2-5, the full variable domain is ETGVTQSPTHLIKTRGQQVTLRCSSQSGHNTVSWYQQALGQGPQFIFQYYREEENGRGNFPPRFSGLQFPNYSSELNVNALELDDSALYLCASSSTRGPGETQYFGPGTRLLVL.

This clonotype has a count of ten or more. This chain links TRBV7-2 with TRBJ2-3, with TRBD2 matching over 11 bases. The CDR3 totals 16 residues. Germline V gives CDR1 SGHTA, CDR2 FQGNSA. The V and J ends lost 5 bases and 4 bases, in that order; junction bases with no gene match: 8. CDR3 residues: CASSATSGRGADTQYF. The CDR3 DNA reads as TGTGCCAGCAGCGCTACTAGCGGGAGAGGGGCAGATACGCAGTATTTT. The whole variable domain, remainder taken from reference TRBV7-2 and TRBJ2-3, is GAGVSQSPSNKVTEKGKDVELRCDPISGHTALYWYRQSLGQGLEFLIYFQGNSAPDKSGLPSDRFSAERTGGSVSTLTIQRTQQEDSAVYLCASSATSGRGADTQYFGPGTRLTVL.

This clonotype was recorded at least ten times. V is TRBV3-1 and J is TRBJ2-1, with D possibly being TRBD2 (5 bases). The CDR3 covers 14 residues. The V gene lost 6 bases and the J gene lost 5 bases, with 14 bases spanning the gap. Germline lookup yields CDR1 LGHDT and CDR2 YNNKEL (reference sequence). As DNA, the CDR3 is TGTGCCAGCAGAAAGCGTGAGACTAACAATGAGCAGTTCTTC. Its translation is CASRKRETNNEQFF.

This clonotype is judged medium-sized. The rearrangement uses TRBV30 and TRBJ2-1, with D tentatively TRBD2 (6 bases). The CDR3 is 14 amino acids. Looked up from germline, CDR1 is GTSNPN and CDR2 is SVGIG (reference sequence). V lost 3 bases to trimming and J lost 6 bases, with 15 bases between them. CDR3 loop: CAWRAIAGSNEQFF. The CDR3 bases are TGTGCCTGGAGAGCTATTGCGGGAAGCAATGAGCAGTTCTTC.

In its sample, this clonotype is medium-sized. Germline and junction disagree at one end, which may indicate a read error. The rearrangement joins TRBV20-1 to TRBJ2-3; possible D gene TRBD1, 6 bases. CDR1 is DFQATT, CDR2 SNEGSKA, per germline (reference sequence). CDR3 length: 13 residues. CDR3 sequence: CSARGGPTHTQYF. CDR3 DNA: TGCAGTGCGAGAGGGGGACCCACACATACGCAGTATTTT.

This clonotype has at least ten counts. The V and J genes are TRBV19 and TRBJ2-2; D remains unclear. V was cut by 10 bases and J by 4 bases, with 10 bases left in between. The CDR3 has 12 amino acids. CDR1 and CDR2 from the germline V gene are LNHDA and SQIVND (reference sequence). CDR3 amino acids: CATDWGTGELFF. In DNA, the CDR3 is TGTGCCACCGACTGGGGCACCGGGGAGCTGTTTTTT.

This clonotype is medium-sized (0.01 to 0.1%) in the sample. The V call is TRBV16, the J call TRBJ1-4, with D unresolved. CDR1 KGHSY and CDR2 FQNENV come from the germline V gene. CDR3 length equals 12 residues. The V and J ends lost 3 bases and 7 bases respectively, with 6 bases between them. For the CDR3, the DNA is TGTGCCAGCAGCCATCTGGGTGAAAAACTGTTTTTT. As protein: CASSHLGEKLFF. The full variable domain, rest sourced from reference TRBV16 and TRBJ1-4, is GEEVAQTPKHLVRGEGQKAKLYCAPIKGHSYVFWYQQVLKNEFKFLISFQNENVFDETGMPKERFSAKCLPNSPCSLEIQATKLEDSAVYFCASSHLGEKLFFGSGTQLSVL.

This clonotype is judged medium-sized. The chain joins TRBV3-1 to TRBJ1-4; TRBD1 matches at 7 bases. The germline CDR1 and CDR2 sequences are LGHDT and YNNKEL (reference sequence). The length of the CDR3 is 17 residues. After removal of 4 bases from V and 6 bases from J, the junction contained 14 bases not matched to a gene. CDR3: CASSRHTQRGLYEKLFF. The CDR3 region has the DNA TGTGCCAGCAGCCGACATACCCAAAGGGGGCTTTATGAAAAACTGTTTTTT.

V and J are TRBV5-6 and TRBJ2-7; D is undetermined. V was cut by 0 bases and J by 2 bases, with 9 bases left in between. The germline V gene has CDR1 SGHDT and CDR2 YYEEEE. The CDR3 has 14 amino acids. The CDR3 DNA follows: TGTGCCAGCAGCTTGGGGGCAACCGCCTACGAGCAGTACTTC. This codes for CASSLGATAYEQYF.

Within the sample, this clonotype is medium-sized. One end of the junction fails to match germline, which may point to a read error. CDR3 loop: CASSLAGVYNEQFF. CDR3 coding DNA: TGTGCCAGCAGCTTAGCGGGGGTCTACAATGAGCAGTTCTTC. The chain combines TRBV12-3 or TRBV12-4 with TRBJ2-1, with TRBD2 matching over 9 bases. The CDR3 runs to 14 residues.

This clonotype was counted many times. The chain links TRBV6-2 or TRBV6-3 to TRBJ2-1, with a tentative D call TRBD2 (5 bases). V gave up 0 bases and J gave up 6 bases, with 6 bases separating them. The CDR3 consists of 13 residues. The V gene's germline CDR1 is MNHEY and CDR2 SVGEGT. Here the CDR3 reads CASSYSRGNEQFF. The CDR3 DNA reads TGTGCCAGCAGTTACTCCCGGGGCAATGAGCAGTTCTTC.

This clonotype was observed many times. The chain carries TRBV30 and TRBJ2-2; D gene unclear. The CDR3 is made up of 14 amino acids. Germline lookup yields CDR1 GTSNPN and CDR2 SVGIG (reference sequence). V was trimmed by 5 bases and J by 3 bases, leaving 13 bases between them. CDR3 nucleotides: TGTGCCTGGGATCGACGGACGGACACCGGGGAGCTGTTTTTT. Translated: CAWDRRTDTGELFF.

This clonotype is deemed medium-sized. J is TRBJ2-2 and V is TRBV9, with 7 bases matching TRBD1. The germline gives CDR1 SGDLS, CDR2 YYNGEE. The CDR3 covers 13 residues. J gave up 7 bases and V 2 bases, and 2 bases lay outside the gene matches. The CDR3 DNA is TGTGCCAGCAGCGTCCGGGACAGCGGGGAGCTGTTTTTT. Amino acid sequence: CASSVRDSGELFF.

By sample fraction, this clonotype is medium-sized. The chain links TRBV10-2 to TRBJ2-7; 9 bases align to TRBD1. The CDR3 is 19 residues long. The germline V gene encodes CDR1 WSHSY and CDR2 SAAADI. V trimming: 2 bases; J trimming: 4 bases; junction bases outside the gene matches: 18. The CDR3: CASSELQDRGRPKLYEQYF. The CDR3 region has the DNA TGCGCCAGCAGTGAGCTACAGGACAGGGGAAGACCGAAGTTATACGAGCAGTACTTC.

This clonotype is medium-sized. The CDR3 loop reads CASSPIAGGELFF. The CDR3 nucleotides are TGTGCCAGCAGCCCCATTGCGGGGGGGGAGCTGTTTTTT. The gene calls are TRBV12-3 or TRBV12-4 and TRBJ2-2; a possible D gene is TRBD2 (6 bases). The CDR3 extends over 13 amino acids. Between the trimmed V and J ends, which lost 6 bases and 8 bases, there was a span of 13 bases.

By proportion, this clonotype is medium-sized. The rearrangement uses TRBV29-1 and TRBJ1-2; tentative D call: TRBD1 (6 bases). V was trimmed by 3 bases and J by 8 bases, leaving 13 bases between them. Germline-derived CDR1 and CDR2 are SQVTM and ANQGSEA. The CDR3 loop spans 12 amino acids. The CDR3 protein is CSVDGGQGGYTF. CDR3 in DNA: TGCAGCGTTGACGGGGGGCAGGGAGGCTACACCTTC.

Many counts were recorded for this clonotype. The chain links TRBV29-1 to TRBJ2-7, with D maybe TRBD1 (7 bases). The length of the CDR3 is 13 residues. Trimming cost V 5 bases and J 1 base, with 12 bases left between them. Germline CDR1 and CDR2: SQVTM and ANQGSEA. In DNA form, the CDR3 reads TGCAGCGTTCGGCAGGGGGGATCCTACGAGCAGTACTTC. It specifies CSVRQGGSYEQYF.

This clonotype is judged medium-sized. In nucleotides, the CDR3 is TGTGCCAGCAGTGAAACTCCTAGCGGGGGGGCGGAGACCCAGTACTTC. This codes for CASSETPSGGAETQYF. The V call is TRBV2, the J call TRBJ2-5; 12 bases match TRBD2. Germline-derived CDR1 and CDR2 are SNHLY and FYNNEI. V was pared by 2 bases and J by 5 bases, with 6 bases of the junction left unmatched. This CDR3 has 16 amino acids.